Below are 24 T cell receptor beta chains sequenced from a single sample in a study of preoperative IRX-2 immunotherapy in early breast cancer. Treatment defined: preoperative locoregional IRX-2 cytokine immunotherapy. Some clones are missing from TCRdb's copy, which holds only in-frame ones; the method was immunoSEQ multiplex PCR. The sample records 40,000 to 50,000 clones, around three quarters being singletons. This specimen was tumor tissue, taken after IRX-2 immunotherapy. The receptor source for this set is a human donor with breast cancer.

This chain links TRBV6-8 with TRBJ2-1; 12 bases are a match to TRBD2. Germline values: CDR1 MNHGY, CDR2 SAAAGT. V lost 0 bases to trimming and J lost 7 bases; unmatched junction nucleotides: 19. The CDR3 totals 21 residues. As DNA, the CDR3 is TGTGCCAGCAGTTACTCTTCCTGGACACCGAGACTAGCGGGAGTCGGGAATGAGCAGTTCTTC. The encoded protein is CASSYSSWTPRLAGVGNEQFF.

V is TRBV6-8 and J is TRBJ2-3, with 9 bases that match TRBD2. In germline, CDR1 is MNHGY, CDR2 SAAAGT. The V gene end was trimmed by 5 bases and the J gene end by 0 bases; junction bases not matched to a gene: 12. CDR3 size: 18 residues. DNA of the CDR3: TGTGCCAGCAGTGCCAATTGGGGTAGCGGGGGAAGCACAGATACGCAGTATTTT. Protein product: CASSANWGSGGSTDTQYF.

This clone was detected a few times. The chain combines TRBV19 with TRBJ1-2; no firm D call. Germline values: CDR1 LNHDA, CDR2 SQIVND (reference sequence). The CDR3 totals 15 residues. V was cut by 4 bases and J by 8 bases, with 20 bases left in between. CDR3 DNA sequence: TGTGCCAGTAGTACCCAGGAGGGTAGGATAAGCGGCTACACCTTC. Translation: CASSTQEGRISGYTF.

This chain joins TRBV5-1 and TRBJ2-5, with D perhaps TRBD1 (5 bases). Germline CDR1 SGHRS, CDR2 YFSETQ. V dropped 4 bases and J dropped 5 bases, with 18 bases sitting between them. This CDR3 spans 15 amino acids. The CDR3 nucleotides are TGCGCCAGCAGCCAAACCACAGGATCAGGGGAGACCCAGTACTTC. It translates to CASSQTTGSGETQYF.

The CDR3 is CASSPQGAGGEKLFF. The CDR3 coding sequence is TGTGCCAGCTCACCACAGGGTGCCGGGGGTGAAAAACTGTTTTTT. V usage is TRBV18 and J usage is TRBJ1-4; D is perhaps TRBD1 (5 bases). V lost 1 base, J lost 7 bases, and 13 bases lay in between. Germline V CDR1 and CDR2: KGHSH, LQKENI. The CDR3 sequence is 15 residues long. Drawing the rest from reference TRBV18 and TRBJ1-4, the complete variable domain is NAGVMQNPRHLVRRRGQEARLRCSPMKGHSHVYWYRQLPEEGLKFMVYLQKENIIDESGMPKERFSAEFPKEGPSILRIQQVVRGDSAAYFCASSPQGAGGEKLFFGSGTQLSVL.

DNA for the CDR3: TGTGCCAGTAGTCCCCAGGCCCCGGGGGCCAACAATGAGCAGTTCTTC. Protein product: CASSPQAPGANNEQFF. This chain joins TRBV19 and TRBJ2-1, with D possibly being TRBD1 or TRBD2 (6 bases each). This CDR3 comprises 16 residues. Trimming cost V 5 bases and J 5 bases, with 19 bases left between them. The germline CDR1 and CDR2 sequences are LNHDA and SQIVND (reference sequence).

This chain links TRBV14 with TRBJ2-1; TRBD1 aligns across 7 bases. V shed 4 bases, J shed 11 bases, and the junction held 5 bases outside the gene matches. This CDR3 region has 12 residues. Looked up from germline, CDR1 is SGHDN and CDR2 is FVKESK. CDR3 DNA: TGTGCCAGCAGCCCACAGGGGAAGAAGCAGTTCTTC. This codes for CASSPQGKKQFF.

The count of this clone is one. The chain recombines TRBV28 with TRBJ2-7; D is tentatively TRBD1 or TRBD2 (6 bases each). The germline CDR1 and CDR2 sequences are MDHEN and SYDVKM. The CDR3 sequence is 13 residues long. Trimming took off 6 bases at V and 5 bases at J, with 14 bases between the two ends. The CDR3 here is CASRPGGGNEQYF. The DNA of the CDR3 is TGTGCCAGCAGACCCGGGGGCGGGAACGAGCAGTACTTC.

The chain recombines TRBV11-1 with TRBJ2-1; 8 bases agree with TRBD2. Germline lookup yields CDR1 SGHAT and CDR2 FQDESV (reference sequence). The V and J ends lost 5 bases and 9 bases, in that order; junction bases with no gene match: 9. The CDR3 spans 14 residues. CDR3 in amino acids: CASSQIGTRVEQFF. The CDR3 DNA is TGTGCCAGCAGCCAGATTGGGACTAGAGTTGAGCAGTTCTTC.

The rearrangement joins TRBV28 to TRBJ2-7; the D is unclear. The CDR3 consists of 12 residues. Trimming took 6 bases from V and 2 from J, leaving 8 bases between them. Per germline, CDR1 MDHEN and CDR2 SYDVKM. CDR3 nucleotides: TGTGCCAGCAGGGGTCAAACCTACGAGCAGTACTTC. It yields the protein CASRGQTYEQYF.

The chain combines TRBV6-8 with TRBJ2-7; D ambiguous. V was pared by 5 bases and J by 1 base, with 12 bases between. Germline-derived CDR1 and CDR2 are MNHGY and SAAAGT. This CDR3 is 14 amino acids long. CDR3 coding DNA: TGTGCCAGCAGTCTAAACGCCCCATCCTACGAGCAGTACTTC. Protein: CASSLNAPSYEQYF.

The gene calls are TRBV12-5 and TRBJ2-1; 10 bases are a match to TRBD1. This CDR3 is 16 amino acids long. Germline loops: CDR1 LGHNT, CDR2 FRNRAP. Trimming removed 5 bases from V and 8 bases from J; junction bases left unmatched: 12. CDR3 in amino acids: CASGRQGALSGYEQFF. In DNA, the CDR3 is TGTGCTAGTGGTCGACAGGGGGCGCTTAGTGGCTATGAGCAGTTCTTC.

This chain uses TRBV5-1 with TRBJ2-5, with 10 bases that match TRBD1. The CDR3 is 14 residues long. The J segment lost 4 bases and the V segment lost 4 bases, leaving 4 bases of the junction unmatched. CDR1 is SGHRS and CDR2 is YFSETQ in the germline V gene. The CDR3: CASSLGQGRETQYF. The CDR3, as DNA: TGCGCCAGCAGCCTGGGACAGGGGAGAGAGACCCAGTACTTC.

This chain joins TRBV5-1 and TRBJ2-3, with 10 bases matching TRBD2. Germline CDR1 and CDR2: SGHRS and YFSETQ. The CDR3 spans 15 residues. The ends lost 1 base at V and 6 bases at J; junction bases unmatched: 5. CDR3 sequence (DNA): TGCGCCAGCAGCTTGCCCCTAGCGGGGGCCGATACGCAGTATTTT. Protein product: CASSLPLAGADTQYF.

This chain uses TRBV28 with TRBJ1-5; D possibly corresponds to TRBD1 (6 bases). Germline V lookup: CDR1 MDHEN, CDR2 SYDVKM. V was pared by 5 bases and J by 2 bases, with 10 bases between. CDR3 length: 14 residues. CDR3 sequence: CASSVGAGNQPQHF. For the CDR3, the DNA is TGTGCCAGCAGTGTGGGGGCAGGCAATCAGCCCCAGCATTTT.

The chain combines TRBV15 with TRBJ2-2; 11 bases align to TRBD1. There are 15 residues in the CDR3. Germline V CDR1 and CDR2: LNHNV, YYDKDF (reference sequence). J was trimmed by 5 bases and V by 6 bases; bases with no gene match: 5. The CDR3 spells CATRRDRGFTGELFF. The CDR3 region has the DNA TGTGCCACCAGAAGGGACAGGGGGTTTACCGGGGAGCTGTTTTTT.

This chain connects TRBV7-2 to TRBJ2-7; D is unclear. In germline, CDR1 is SGHTA, CDR2 FQGNSA. The V end was cut by 7 bases, the J end by 1 base, with 11 bases between. This CDR3 has 13 residues. The CDR3 loop reads CASIKDGSYEQYF. The CDR3 nucleotides read TGTGCCAGCATCAAGGACGGGTCCTACGAGCAGTACTTC.

The genes are TRBV6-8 and TRBJ2-7, with a weak D call TRBD2 (5 bases). V lost 0 bases to trimming and J lost 4 bases, with 13 bases between them. The CDR3 spans 15 residues. Looked up from germline, CDR1 is MNHGY and CDR2 is SAAAGT. The CDR3: CASSYSRAWIYEQYF. As DNA, the CDR3 is TGTGCCAGCAGTTACTCGAGGGCGTGGATTTACGAGCAGTACTTC.

This chain uses TRBV10-2 with TRBJ2-7, with D possibly being TRBD2 (5 bases). The CDR3 length is 14 residues. Looked up from germline, CDR1 is WSHSY and CDR2 is SAAADI. V gave up 4 bases and J gave up 2 bases, with 12 bases separating them. The CDR3 nucleotides read TGCGCCAGCAGTGTCGCGCCCGGGGCCTACGAGCAGTACTTC. This gives the protein CASSVAPGAYEQYF.

This rearrangement joins TRBV11-1 to TRBJ1-5; TRBD1 aligns across 10 bases. Germline CDR1 is SGHAT and CDR2 is FQDESV (reference sequence). CDR3 length: 15 residues. V shed 4 bases, J shed 5 bases, and the junction held 5 bases outside the gene matches. The CDR3 DNA follows: TGTGCCAGCAGCTCGACAGGGGGCCCCGATCAGCCCCAGCATTTT. This gives the protein CASSSTGGPDQPQHF. Drawing the rest from reference TRBV11-1 and TRBJ1-5, the complete variable domain is EAEVAQSPRYKITEKSQAVAFWCDPISGHATLYWYRQILGQGPELLVQFQDESVVDDSQLPKDRFSAERLKGVDSTLKIQPAELGDSAMYLCASSSTGGPDQPQHFGDGTRLSIL.

The chain couples TRBV19 to TRBJ2-6; the D is unclear. Germline V CDR1 and CDR2: LNHDA, SQIVND (reference sequence). The CDR3 has 15 amino acids. The V gene lost 3 bases and the J gene lost 2 bases, with 8 bases spanning the gap. The DNA for the CDR3 is TGTGCCAGTAGTATGGGATTGCCTGGGGCCAACGTCCTGACTTTC. This codes for CASSMGLPGANVLTF. The full variable domain, its missing parts supplied by reference TRBV19 and TRBJ2-6, is DGGITQSPKYLFRKEGQNVTLSCEQNLNHDAMYWYRQDPGQGLRLIYYSQIVNDFQKGDIAEGYSVSREKKESFPLTVTSAQKNPTAFYLCASSMGLPGANVLTFGAGSRLTVL.

The V and J genes are TRBV10-1 and TRBJ2-1; D perhaps matches TRBD2 (6 bases). CDR1 and CDR2 (germline): WNHNN, SYGVQD (reference sequence). Trimming removed 0 bases at V and 3 bases at J, with 9 bases between. The CDR3 contains 15 residues. The CDR3 DNA follows: TGCGCCAGCAGTGAGTCCCCGGAGGGCTACAATGAGCAGTTCTTC. This sequence encodes CASSESPEGYNEQFF.

This rearrangement joins TRBV14 to TRBJ2-5; TRBD2 matches 8 bases. V was clipped by 4 bases and J by 7 bases; unmatched bases: 2. This CDR3 is 12 amino acids long. Germline lookup yields CDR1 SGHDN and CDR2 FVKESK. CDR3 loop: CASSPGGATQYF. The CDR3 DNA follows: TGTGCCAGCAGCCCCGGGGGGGCGACCCAGTACTTC.

The gene calls are TRBV29-1 and TRBJ2-1; no firm D call. Germline CDR1 reads SQVTM; CDR2 reads ANQGSEA. The CDR3 extends over 14 amino acids. The chain's CDR3 is CASSHTADQLVWFF. The CDR3 DNA follows: TGCGCCAGCAGCCACACGGCGGACCAACTTGTGTGGTTCTTC.